These T cell receptor beta chains were read from a single sample in a study of blood T cell repertoires in COVID-19. The protocol was immunoSEQ multiplex PCR, while the TCRdb copy is restricted to in-frame clones and leaves out a portion. The table records some 400,000 clones, about 90% of them present only once. The sequenced sample was peripheral blood. Receptors originate from a man in his late teens or twenties with active or convalescent COVID-19. CDR3s include the opening cysteine and the closing phenylalanine or tryptophan. The order of the fields is clone size, V gene, D gene, J gene, CDR3 DNA, CDR3 protein. The D gene is left open where the match is weak. Clone size is given for some rows only: seen once, a few or many times, or a class if the clone is expanded.

.	TRBV4-1	.	TRBJ1-1	TGCGCCAGCAGCGTCCGGGGGACCATGAACACTGAAGCTTTCTTT	CASSVRGTMNTEAFF
.	TRBV6-2/TRBV6-3	TRBD1	TRBJ2-7	TGTGCCAGCAGTTACTATTCCGGGACAGGGACACCCTACGAGCAGTACTTC	CASSYYSGTGTPYEQYF
once	TRBV4-2	.	TRBJ2-1	TGTGCCAGCAGACGGGACTTCAATGAGCAGTTCTTC	CASRRDFNEQFF
.	TRBV12-3/TRBV12-4	.	TRBJ1-1	TGTGCCAGCAGTTTCGGGTTGAACACTGAAGCTTTCTTT	CASSFGLNTEAFF
.	TRBV15	.	TRBJ2-2	TGTGCCACCAGCAGAGAATGGACAGCGACGAACACCGGGGAGCTGTTTTTT	CATSREWTATNTGELFF
once	TRBV7-9	TRBD2	TRBJ2-1	TGTGCCAGCAGCTTTAGCGGGAGAGGGGGTGAGCAGTTCTTC	CASSFSGRGGEQFF
few	TRBV27	.	TRBJ1-6	TGTGCCAGCAGTCGGGAGGAGTGGGGAGGTAATTCACCCCTCCACTTT	CASSREEWGGNSPLHF
.	TRBV10-1	TRBD1	TRBJ2-7	TGCGCCGGCAAGAGCGGACAGGGGTCGAACGAGCAGTACTTC	CAGKSGQGSNEQYF
.	TRBV5-8	TRBD2	TRBJ2-5	TGTGCCAGCAGCCCGACCGGGACTAGCGGCGCGATAAACCAAGAGACCCAGTACTTC	CASSPTGTSGAINQETQYF
.	TRBV7-8	TRBD1	TRBJ1-5	TGTGCCAGCAGCTCCCGCCGGGACAGGGGGAGCAATCAGCCCCAGCATTTT	CASSSRRDRGSNQPQHF
.	TRBV4-1	TRBD2	TRBJ2-1	TGCGCCAGCAGCCAAGGGTCGGGGGGGGCCTACAATGAGCAGTTCTTC	CASSQGSGGAYNEQFF
.	TRBV7-3	.	TRBJ1-1	TGTGCCAGCAGCTTATCAAGCATGAACACTGAAGCTTTCTTT	CASSLSSMNTEAFF
.	TRBV21-1	.	TRBJ2-1	TGTGCCAGCAGCCGGCCCGGGACAGAATTTTACAATGAGCAGTTCTTC	CASSRPGTEFYNEQFF
.	TRBV7-9	.	TRBJ2-5	TGTGCCAGCGGAGACCTAGAGACCCAGTACTTC	CASGDLETQYF